This T cell receptor (beta chain) comes out of a study of beta chain features in type 1 diabetes. For the study at large: Age, gender and cell yields were similar between patients and healthy donors.

CD4+ cells of the naive, central memory, regulatory and stem cell-like memory types were sorted via CD45RO/CCR7/CD25/CD127/CD95/CD27. This clone was found a few times. Its antigen is unidentified. Study-wide results and caveats: In patients and controls equally, PCR might favor templates that are shorter. TCRB CDR3s from Type 1 diabetes patients were moderately but significantly shorter in all four CD4+ subsets.

Since all of the isolated RNA was reverse transcribed, expressed TCRB transcripts were what got sequenced. The study sequenced naive, central memory and regulatory T cell samples to an average of approximately 4 million reads. TCRdb keeps only in-frame clones here, not all; method: immunoSEQ multiplex PCR. This sample carries some 160,000 clones, about 9% of them seen once, and the ten largest clones take 0.7%. Germline V gives CDR1 SEHNR, CDR2 FQNEAQ (reference sequence). V lost 5 bases and J lost 1, with 12 bases in between. The CDR3 covers 15 residues. Sequencing input: central memory CD4+ T cells from blood. This sequence originates from a woman aged 30 to 39 with type 1 diabetes. The chain recombines TRBV7-9 with TRBJ2-4; a possible D gene is TRBD1 (6 bases). Here the CDR3 reads CASSPRGGAKNIQYF. For the CDR3, the DNA is TGTGCCAGCAGCCCCAGGGGTGGTGCCAAAAACATTCAGTACTTC.